These 32 T cell receptor beta chains were all obtained from the same sample, sequenced in a study of molecular identifiers for immune sequencing clone quantification. MiXCR was run by TCRdb on the PCR reads, yielding one entry per CDR3 protein. The sample holds some 35,000 distinct CDR3 sequences, approximately 19% seen once. Specimen: naive CD8+ T cells from blood, with Jurkat cell RNA spiked in. Described subset: FACS-sorted CD8+CD4-CCR7+CD45RA+ naive T cells. These receptors were collected from a human donor in good health. Some libraries in this study had Jurkat cell RNA spiked in.

This clonotype occurred many times. The rearrangement uses TRBV5-4 and TRBJ2-1, with 8 bases that match TRBD2. From germline, CDR1 is SGHNT and CDR2 YYREEE (reference sequence). The trim removed 7 bases at V and 2 bases at J, leaving 11 bases unmatched. The CDR3 totals 16 residues. This CDR3 is CASREGTSGAYNEQFF. In nucleotides, the CDR3 is TGTGCCAGCCGGGAGGGTACTAGCGGAGCCTACAATGAGCAGTTCTTC. Together with reference TRBV5-4 and TRBJ2-1, the CDR3 gives the full variable domain: ETGVTQSPTHLIKTRGQQVTLRCSSQSGHNTVSWYQQALGQGPQFIFQYYREEENGRGNFPPRFSGLQFPNYSSELNVNALELDDSALYLCASREGTSGAYNEQFFGPGTRLTVL.

This clonotype was recorded a few times. This rearrangement joins TRBV19 to TRBJ2-1; 7 bases map to TRBD1. CDR3 length: 18 amino acids. J was trimmed by 8 bases and V by 4 bases; bases with no gene match: 20. Germline-derived CDR1 and CDR2 are LNHDA and SQIVND (reference sequence). The CDR3 protein is CASSSPPDRPTFIDEQFF. In DNA form, the CDR3 reads TGTGCCAGTAGTAGCCCCCCGGACAGGCCCACTTTTATCGATGAGCAGTTCTTC.

This clonotype has ten or more counts. The chain joins TRBV11-2 to TRBJ2-3; D remains ambiguous. Between the trimmed V and J ends, which lost 1 base and 2 bases, there was a span of 10 bases. This CDR3 comprises 15 residues. Germline V gene data show CDR1 as SGHAT and CDR2 as FQNNGV. This CDR3 is CASSLVGDHTDTQYF. The CDR3 DNA reads TGTGCCAGCAGCTTAGTTGGGGATCACACAGATACGCAGTATTTT.

This clonotype was found many times. The chain has TRBV19 and TRBJ1-1, with D perhaps matching TRBD1 (6 bases). The CDR3 spans 15 residues. The germline gives CDR1 LNHDA, CDR2 SQIVND (reference sequence). V lost 1 base and J lost 3, with 12 bases in between. CDR3 coding DNA: TGTGCCAGTAGTATAGTTCCGGGGGCGTACACTGAAGCTTTCTTT. Translated: CASSIVPGAYTEAFF.

Remarks on this clonotype: A much larger clone lies a single base off, so this may be a read error. The chain uses TRBV29-1 and TRBJ2-7, with 10 positions matching TRBD1. CDR1 and CDR2 (germline): SQVTM, ANQGSEA. The CDR3 totals 15 residues. Unmatched junction bases numbered 9, after V lost 2 bases and J lost 5 bases. The CDR3 sequence: CSVEFRDRGGNEQYF. CDR3 in DNA: TGCAGCGTTGAATTTAGGGACAGGGGTGGCAACGAGCAGTACTTC.

The rearrangement joins TRBV4-3 to TRBJ2-7; D is uncertain. The CDR3 loop spans 15 amino acids. Trimming removed 0 bases at V and 3 bases at J, with 12 bases between. The germline V gene encodes CDR1 LGHNA and CDR2 YSLEER. The CDR3 region has the DNA TGCGCCAGCAGCCAAGATCGTGAACTTTTCTACGAGCAGTACTTC. Residues: CASSQDRELFYEQYF.

This clonotype was seen repeatedly, ten times or more. The genes are TRBV7-6 and TRBJ2-7, with D perhaps matching TRBD2 (6 bases). The CDR3 sequence is 15 residues long. V shed 1 base and J shed 2 bases, with 12 bases lying between them. The germline V gene encodes CDR1 SGHVS and CDR2 FNYEAQ. The CDR3 is CASSLGRASAYEQYF. The CDR3 DNA sequence: TGTGCCAGCAGCTTAGGTCGCGCTAGCGCCTACGAGCAGTACTTC.

The chain is built from TRBV4-2 and TRBJ2-7; 8 bases fit TRBD1. The V segment lost 0 bases and the J segment 3 bases; nucleotides outside the gene matches: 7. CDR3 size: 16 residues. Germline V gene sequence: CDR1 LGHNA, CDR2 YNFKEQ. The CDR3 region is CASSQETQGANYEQYF. CDR3 DNA sequence: TGTGCCAGCAGCCAAGAAACGCAGGGGGCAAACTACGAGCAGTACTTC.

This clonotype has a single count. This may arise from a read error, as a much more abundant clone is one base away. The chain employs TRBV24-1 and TRBJ2-3; the D gene is possibly TRBD1 (6 bases). Looked up from germline, CDR1 is KGHDR and CDR2 is SFDVKD. CDR3 size: 16 residues. This chain's CDR3 is CATSALQGSSTDTQYF. The DNA for the CDR3 is TGTGCCACCAGTGCTTTGCAGGGGAGTAGCACAGATACGCAGTATTTT.

This clonotype was counted many times. The chain carries TRBV5-4 and TRBJ2-7; TRBD2 is a possible D gene (6 bases). This CDR3 comprises 16 residues. Trimming stripped 3 bases from V and 0 bases from J, with 16 bases between. Germline V lookup: CDR1 SGHNT, CDR2 YYREEE (reference sequence). The CDR3 bases are TGTGCCAGCAGCTCGGTCGGGACTTCGGGCTCCTACGAGCAGTACTTC. Protein: CASSSVGTSGSYEQYF.

This clonotype appeared many times. The genes are TRBV28 and TRBJ2-7, with a weak D call TRBD1 (5 bases). The germline CDR1 and CDR2 sequences are MDHEN and SYDVKM. Between the trimmed V and J ends, which lost 3 bases and 1 base, there was a span of 7 bases. CDR3 length equals 13 residues. In DNA, the CDR3 is TGTGCCAGCAGTTTCCACAGGTCCTACGAGCAGTACTTC. Its translation: CASSFHRSYEQYF.

This clonotype was recorded at least ten times. This chain connects TRBV7-2 to TRBJ1-1; tentatively, D is TRBD1 (6 bases). This CDR3 is 13 amino acids long. CDR1 is SGHTA and CDR2 is FQGNSA in the germline V gene. Trimming removed 1 base at V and 7 bases at J, with 10 bases between. This chain's CDR3 is CASSLGGRSEAFF. The DNA of the CDR3 is TGTGCCAGCAGCTTAGGGGGGCGAAGTGAAGCTTTCTTT.

The J gene is TRBJ2-7, the V gene TRBV20-1, with a weak D call TRBD1 (6 bases). Germline V gene data show CDR1 as DFQATT and CDR2 as SNEGSKA (reference sequence). This CDR3 spans 12 amino acids. The V gene lost 6 bases and the J gene lost 3 bases, with 12 bases spanning the gap. The CDR3 DNA reads as TGCAGTGCCATTAGGGACAACTACGAGCAGTACTTC. Its protein product is CSAIRDNYEQYF.

With respect to this clonotype: This may arise from a read error, as a much more abundant clone is one base away. The rearrangement joins TRBV7-9 to TRBJ2-3, with 8 bases lining up with TRBD2. The CDR3 consists of 16 residues. CDR1 SEHNR and CDR2 FQNEAQ come from the germline V gene (reference sequence). CDR3 protein: CASSQRLREATDAQYF. The DNA for the CDR3 is TGTGCCAGCAGTCAACGTCTGCGGGAGGCTACAGATGCGCAGTATTTT.

This clonotype has ten or more counts. The chain employs TRBV28 and TRBJ1-1; no reliable D call. The V end lost 6 bases, the J end lost 6 bases, and 11 bases lay between the germline ends. Germline V lookup: CDR1 MDHEN, CDR2 SYDVKM. The CDR3 is made up of 12 amino acids. CDR3 in amino acids: CASREAAAEAFF. The DNA of the CDR3 is TGTGCCAGCAGAGAGGCCGCCGCTGAAGCTTTCTTT.

On this clonotype: A much larger clone lies one base from this, so it may be a read error. The genes are TRBV29-1 and TRBJ2-7, with D tentatively TRBD1 (6 bases). From germline, CDR1 is SQVTM and CDR2 ANQGSEA. The CDR3 is 13 residues long. CDR3 region: CSTRQGSSYERYF. The CDR3 DNA reads TGCAGCACCCGGCAGGGGAGCTCCTACGAGCGGTACTTC.

This clonotype was counted ten times or more. CDR3 sequence reads: CASSWVTGGYTF. The DNA of the CDR3 is TGTGCCAGCAGCTGGGTGACTGGAGGCTACACCTTC. J is TRBJ1-2 and V is TRBV12-3 or TRBV12-4; D not certain. The ends were cut back, 6 bases at V and 8 bases at J, with 13 bases in the middle. The CDR3 has 12 amino acids.

The V and J genes are TRBV24-1 and TRBJ2-1; no reliable D call. The CDR3 length is 13 residues. V dropped 3 bases and J dropped 8 bases, with 10 bases sitting between them. Germline CDR1 and CDR2: KGHDR and SFDVKD. The CDR3 sequence: CATSDPLSDEQFF. Here the CDR3 DNA reads TGTGCCACCAGTGATCCGTTGAGCGATGAGCAGTTCTTC.

Ten or more counts support this clonotype. The V gene is TRBV4-1, the J gene TRBJ1-6; 8 positions match TRBD1. Trimming removed 4 bases from V and 7 bases from J; junction bases left unmatched: 9. Germline loops: CDR1 MGHRA, CDR2 YSYEKL. CDR3 length: 16 residues. The CDR3 nucleotides read TGCGCCAGCAGCCTTACCGGGACAGGCTTCAATTCACCCCTCCACTTT. Protein: CASSLTGTGFNSPLHF.

This clonotype showed up many times. This sequence joins TRBV27 and TRBJ2-1; weak D call: TRBD2 (6 bases). Germline V gives CDR1 MNHEY, CDR2 SMNVEV (reference sequence). This CDR3 comprises 17 residues. V was cut by 5 bases and J by 2 bases, with 19 bases left in between. This CDR3 reads CASSPPPPGEPYNEQFF. The CDR3 coding sequence is TGTGCCAGCAGTCCTCCTCCGCCGGGGGAACCCTACAATGAGCAGTTCTTC.

Turning to this clonotype: A read error may produce the germline difference seen at one junction end. J is TRBJ2-1 and V is TRBV30, with D possibly being TRBD2 (5 bases). From germline, CDR1 is GTSNPN and CDR2 SVGIG (reference sequence). CDR3 length: 13 amino acids. The CDR3 DNA sequence: TGTGGCTGGAGTGTAAGTGACTACAATGGGCAGTTCTTC. Protein sequence: CGWSVSDYNGQFF.

Notes on this clonotype: A much larger clone lies one base from this, so it may be a read error. The chain employs TRBV7-6 and TRBJ2-1, with no clear D. Deletions cut 4 bases from V and 9 bases from J, with 13 bases between. Germline V CDR1 and CDR2: SGHVS, FNYEAQ. CDR3 length: 13 residues. The CDR3 sequence: CASSSVLGPEQFF. The DNA of the CDR3 is TGTGCCAGCAGCTCGGTTCTAGGGCCTGAGCAGTTCTTC.

This clonotype has ten or more counts. This rearrangement joins TRBV7-9 to TRBJ1-1, with D possibly TRBD1 on 5 matching bases. Germline CDR1 is SEHNR and CDR2 is FQNEAQ (reference sequence). CDR3 length equals 13 residues. V was clipped by 1 base and J by 5 bases, with 8 bases between them. The CDR3 bases are TGTGCCAGCAGCTTAGGGGGGGGGACTGAAGCTTTCTTT. This gives the protein CASSLGGGTEAFF.

J is TRBJ1-1 and V is TRBV12-3 or TRBV12-4; D possibly corresponds to TRBD1 (6 bases). CDR3 length: 13 amino acids. Trimming took 3 bases from V and 5 from J, leaving 10 bases between them. This CDR3 reads CASSFRGGTEAFF. The CDR3 bases are TGTGCCAGCAGTTTCAGGGGTGGGACTGAAGCTTTCTTT.

This clonotype appeared many times. J is TRBJ2-7 and V is TRBV19; TRBD1 matches 9 bases. The V gene's germline CDR1 is LNHDA and CDR2 SQIVND (reference sequence). V shed 5 bases, J shed 5 bases, and the junction held 10 bases outside the gene matches. This CDR3 is 15 amino acids long. The CDR3 loop reads CASSPGLGTGNEQYF. The CDR3 nucleotides are TGTGCCAGTAGTCCAGGACTCGGGACAGGGAACGAGCAGTACTTC. Variable domain in full (rest from reference TRBV19 and TRBJ2-7): DGGITQSPKYLFRKEGQNVTLSCEQNLNHDAMYWYRQDPGQGLRLIYYSQIVNDFQKGDIAEGYSVSREKKESFPLTVTSAQKNPTAFYLCASSPGLGTGNEQYFGPGTRLTVT.

This clonotype was found many times. The DNA of the CDR3 is TGTGCCAGCATGTCGCCAGGGTCGTACGAGCAGTACTTC. It translates to CASMSPGSYEQYF. This chain links TRBV5-4 with TRBJ2-7, with D perhaps TRBD1 (5 bases). With 6 bases removed from V and 4 bases from J, the gap between germline ends came to 14 bases. The germline V gene has CDR1 SGHNT and CDR2 YYREEE (reference sequence). The CDR3 contains 13 residues.

This clonotype was seen ten or more times. This rearrangement joins TRBV19 to TRBJ2-3; 7 nucleotides line up with TRBD2. V lost 6 bases and J lost 0; bases outside the gene matches: 6. CDR3 length: 15 amino acids. Germline V gene sequence: CDR1 LNHDA, CDR2 SQIVND (reference sequence). The CDR3 sequence: CASSRLAVSTDTQYF. DNA of the CDR3: TGTGCCAGTAGCAGACTAGCAGTAAGCACAGATACGCAGTATTTT.

Regarding this clonotype: This may be a read error: a much more frequent sequence differs by one nucleotide. This chain connects TRBV11-2 to TRBJ2-1; D remains unclear. The CDR3 length is 13 residues. Germline V gene lookup returns CDR1 SGHAT and CDR2 FQNNGV. Trimming removed 1 base at V and 8 bases at J, with 9 bases between. CDR3 region: CASSLGTADEQFF. The CDR3 DNA reads TGTGCCAGCAGCTTAGGCACCGCCGATGAGCAGTTCTTC.

This clonotype was observed many times. This chain uses TRBV15 with TRBJ2-5; 7 bases are a match to TRBD2. The CDR3 totals 15 residues. The V gene end was trimmed by 0 bases and the J gene end by 5 bases; junction bases not matched to a gene: 6. The germline gives CDR1 LNHNV, CDR2 YYDKDF (reference sequence). CDR3 sequence reads: CATSRERGYGETQYF. CDR3 nucleotides: TGTGCCACCAGCAGAGAGCGGGGGTATGGGGAGACCCAGTACTTC.

This clonotype has a count of ten or more. The chain joins TRBV10-2 to TRBJ2-6; possible D gene TRBD1, 6 bases. The CDR3 covers 17 residues. The germline gives CDR1 WSHSY, CDR2 SAAADI. Trimming cost V 6 bases and J 0 bases, with 15 bases left between them. CDR3 amino acids: CASSEVGAGSGANVLTF. In DNA form, the CDR3 reads TGCGCCAGCAGCGAAGTGGGGGCGGGCTCTGGGGCCAACGTCCTGACTTTC.

This clonotype was observed at least ten times. This chain connects TRBV4-3 to TRBJ2-5; 9 bases are a match to TRBD2. The CDR3 sequence is 15 residues long. After removal of 2 bases from V and 3 bases from J, the junction contained 4 bases not matched to a gene. Germline V gene data show CDR1 as LGHNA and CDR2 as YSLEER. For the CDR3, the DNA is TGCGCCAGCAGCCAAAACTTAGCGGGGGAAGAGACCCAGTACTTC. Its translation is CASSQNLAGEETQYF.

This clonotype was counted many times. The V gene is TRBV27, the J gene TRBJ2-5; 7 bases line up with TRBD1. The ends lost 4 bases at V and 5 bases at J; junction bases unmatched: 7. The germline V gene encodes CDR1 MNHEY and CDR2 SMNVEV (reference sequence). CDR3 length equals 14 residues. The CDR3 DNA sequence: TGTGCCAGCAGTTCGACAGGGTTCAGGGAGACCCAGTACTTC. Amino acids: CASSSTGFRETQYF.